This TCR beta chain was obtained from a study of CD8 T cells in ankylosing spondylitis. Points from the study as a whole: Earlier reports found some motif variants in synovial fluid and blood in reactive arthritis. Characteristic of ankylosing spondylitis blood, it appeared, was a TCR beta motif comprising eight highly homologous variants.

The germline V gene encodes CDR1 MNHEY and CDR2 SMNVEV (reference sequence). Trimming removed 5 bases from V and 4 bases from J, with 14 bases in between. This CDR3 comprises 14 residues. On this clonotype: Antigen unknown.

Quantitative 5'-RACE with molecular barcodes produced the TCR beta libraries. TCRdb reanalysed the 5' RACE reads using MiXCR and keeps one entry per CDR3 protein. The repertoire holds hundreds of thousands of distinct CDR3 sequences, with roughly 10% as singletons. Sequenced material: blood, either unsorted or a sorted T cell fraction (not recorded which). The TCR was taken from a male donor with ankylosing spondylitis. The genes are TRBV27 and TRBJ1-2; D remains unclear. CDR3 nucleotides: TGTGCCAGCAGTCCCCTCGGCAGATCCTATGGCTACACCTTC. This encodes CASSPLGRSYGYTF.